The 2 T cell receptor beta chains reported below all come from one sample, sequenced in a study of blood T cell repertoires in COVID-19. Profiling relied on immunoSEQ multiplex PCR, and the TCRdb table lists in-frame clones only, not all of them. The sample has almost 50,000 clones, 84% seen once. Sequences were obtained from peripheral blood. These TCRs come from a man aged 45 to 65 with acute or convalescent COVID-19.

This rearrangement joins TRBV2 to TRBJ1-2; no clear D gene. CDR3 length equals 14 residues. Trimming cost V 3 bases and J 3 bases, with 11 bases left between them. Germline assignment: CDR1 SNHLY and CDR2 FYNNEI. For the CDR3, the DNA is TGTGCCAGCAGTGACCCGGGAGATTACTATGGCTACACCTTC. Its protein product is CASSDPGDYYGYTF. The full variable domain, completed using reference TRBV2 and TRBJ1-2, is EPEVTQTPSHQVTQMGQEVILRCVPISNHLYFYWYRQILGQKVEFLVSFYNNEISEKSEIFDDQFSVERPDGSNFTLKIRSTKLEDSAMYFCASSDPGDYYGYTFGSGTRLTVV.

The J gene is TRBJ2-1, the V gene TRBV24-1; 8 bases match TRBD1. Germline CDR1 and CDR2: KGHDR and SFDVKD. This CDR3 is 18 amino acids long. V trimming: 4 bases; J trimming: 1 base; junction bases outside the gene matches: 11. CDR3 region: CATSESDRVRFSYNEQFF. CDR3 nucleotides: TGTGCCACCAGTGAATCGGACAGGGTAAGGTTTTCCTACAATGAGCAGTTCTTC.